The 20 T cell receptor beta chains in this list originate from one sample, sequenced in a study of blood T cells in healthy people across ages. A J-beta primer mix and a sample-barcoded 5' primer were used in a second PCR of roughly 6 to 11 cycles. MiXCR, run by TCRdb on the 5' RACE reads, gives a single entry per CDR3 protein. The table shows fewer than 900,000 distinct CDR3 sequences, with about 40% occurring only once. Specimen: blood. These receptors all stem from a woman aged 55-70 years in good health.

This clonotype was seen more than once but under ten times. The V gene is TRBV7-2, the J gene TRBJ1-1; D gene ambiguous. Looked up from germline, CDR1 is SGHTA and CDR2 is FQGNSA. V dropped 5 bases and J dropped 2 bases, with 6 bases sitting between them. The CDR3 has 12 amino acids. CDR3 bases: TGTGCCAGCAGCCAGAAAAACACTGAAGCTTTCTTT. Translated: CASSQKNTEAFF.

This chain connects TRBV24-1 to TRBJ2-1, with 11 bases that match TRBD2. The CDR3 contains 16 residues. With V trimmed by 4 bases and J by 7 bases, 8 bases remained unmatched. Germline V gene data show CDR1 as KGHDR and CDR2 as SFDVKD. CDR3 protein: CATSDRSGGARNEQFF. In nucleotides, the CDR3 is TGTGCCACCAGTGACCGTAGCGGGGGGGCCAGAAATGAGCAGTTCTTC.

This clonotype was seen ten or more times. This chain joins TRBV2 and TRBJ2-7; D might be TRBD1 or TRBD2, each matching 5 bases. With 6 bases removed from V and 3 bases from J, the gap between germline ends came to 21 bases. CDR3 length equals 16 residues. Germline values: CDR1 SNHLY, CDR2 FYNNEI. CDR3 DNA: TGTGCCAGCAGGGATAAACCCACCCCGAGGGGCTACGAGCAGTACTTC. It is translated as CASRDKPTPRGYEQYF.

This clonotype has at least ten counts. V usage is TRBV4-2 and J usage is TRBJ2-1; weak D call: TRBD2 (5 bases). Germline CDR1 is LGHNA and CDR2 is YNFKEQ. CDR3 length: 19 residues. V was cut by 3 bases and J by 4 bases, with 25 bases left in between. The CDR3 coding sequence is TGTGCCAGCAGCCATTCGCGGTACGGGGTCGACGACCTATACAATGAGCAGTTCTTC. Its translation is CASSHSRYGVDDLYNEQFF.

The chain is built from TRBV29-1 and TRBJ2-5; no clear D. The J call may be mistaken, given a closer DNA end match to TRBJ2-7. The CDR3 covers 12 residues. Germline V gene data show CDR1 as SQVTM and CDR2 as ANQGSEA. For the CDR3, the DNA is TGCAGCGTTGAAGGGGGTAATTACGAGCAGTACTTC. Translated: CSVEGGNYEQYF.

This clonotype was detected a few times. The rearrangement uses TRBV9 and TRBJ1-5, with 9 bases aligning to TRBD1. This CDR3 has 15 residues. J lost 6 bases, V lost 0 bases, and 4 bases had no gene match. Germline CDR1 is SGDLS and CDR2 is YYNGEE. The CDR3 sequence: CASSVAGTGPQPQHF. The CDR3 DNA reads TGTGCCAGCAGCGTAGCTGGGACAGGGCCTCAGCCCCAGCATTTT.

The chain recombines TRBV20-1 with TRBJ1-2; 9 positions match TRBD1. This CDR3 comprises 15 residues. The junction had 11 bases not matched to a gene; V was cut back by 4 bases and J by 5 bases. Germline values: CDR1 DFQATT, CDR2 SNEGSKA (reference sequence). For the CDR3, the DNA is TGCAGTGCTACGCCACCTGGACAGGGGACGTATGGCTACACCTTC. It yields the protein CSATPPGQGTYGYTF.

This chain uses TRBV6-1 with TRBJ2-7; D assignment may be TRBD1 or TRBD2 (7 bases each). Germline V gene sequence: CDR1 MNHNS, CDR2 SASEGT. This CDR3 contains 15 residues. Trimming pared 7 bases from V and 2 bases from J, leaving 18 bases between. The CDR3 sequence: CASTSPTGRAYEQYF. In DNA form, the CDR3 reads TGTGCCAGCACCTCACCGACAGGGAGGGCCTACGAGCAGTACTTC.

The chain carries TRBV7-2 and TRBJ1-2, with D possibly being TRBD1 (5 bases). The CDR3 sequence is 14 residues long. The germline CDR1 and CDR2 sequences are SGHTA and FQGNSA. V was shortened by 5 bases and J by 4 bases, with 14 bases between the two germline ends. The CDR3 coding sequence is TGTGCCAGCAGCATACCAGGGCTCAGCTATGGCTACACCTTC. This gives the protein CASSIPGLSYGYTF.

The chain combines TRBV9 with TRBJ2-1; a possible D gene is TRBD2 (5 bases). Trimming removed 0 bases from V and 10 bases from J, with 14 bases in between. The germline CDR1 and CDR2 sequences are SGDLS and YYNGEE. The CDR3 length is 14 residues. The CDR3 spells CASSVGIGSGEQFF. CDR3 bases: TGTGCCAGCAGCGTAGGAATAGGGTCGGGGGAGCAGTTCTTC. Variable domain in full (rest from reference TRBV9 and TRBJ2-1): DSGVTQTPKHLITATGQRVTLRCSPRSGDLSVYWYQQSLDQGLQFLIQYYNGEERAKGNILERFSAQQFPDLHSELNLSSLELGDSALYFCASSVGIGSGEQFFGPGTRLTVL.

This clonotype was recorded a few times. The chain recombines TRBV15 with TRBJ1-2; 9 bases match TRBD1. V dropped 0 bases and J dropped 4; count of bases not matched to a gene: 3. The CDR3 covers 15 residues. Germline-derived CDR1 and CDR2 are LNHNV and YYDKDF (reference sequence). The DNA for the CDR3 is TGTGCCACCAGCAGAGAACAGGGGGCGTTCTATGGCTACACCTTC. This encodes CATSREQGAFYGYTF.

The rearrangement uses TRBV12-3 or TRBV12-4 and TRBJ1-1; no firm D call. There are 14 residues in the CDR3. With 1 base removed from V and 11 bases from J, the gap between germline ends came to 17 bases. CDR3 amino acids: CASSLEGFFQGAFF. The CDR3 DNA is TGTGCCAGCAGTTTAGAGGGTTTTTTTCAAGGCGCTTTCTTT.

The chain employs TRBV7-9 and TRBJ1-1; TRBD1 agrees at 9 bases. The CDR3 loop spans 13 amino acids. From germline, CDR1 is SEHNR and CDR2 FQNEAQ (reference sequence). V gave up 5 bases and J gave up 11 bases; unmatched junction bases: 9. The CDR3 loop is CASSPGQGTVAFF. The CDR3 region has the DNA TGTGCCAGCAGCCCGGGACAGGGCACGGTCGCTTTCTTT.

The CDR3 here is CASTSGTGGGTDTQYF. The CDR3 DNA sequence: TGTGCCAGCACCTCTGGCACGGGAGGGGGCACAGATACGCAGTATTTT. The rearrangement uses TRBV5-4 and TRBJ2-3, with 8 bases fitting TRBD2. CDR1 is SGHNT, CDR2 YYREEE, per germline (reference sequence). After removal of 6 bases from V and 1 base from J, the junction contained 10 bases not matched to a gene. The CDR3 extends over 16 amino acids.

At least ten counts were recorded for this clonotype. V and J are TRBV7-9 and TRBJ1-2; D possibly corresponds to TRBD1 (5 bases). The CDR3 is 13 amino acids. V lost 6 bases and J 4 bases, leaving 12 bases between the germline ends. CDR1 SEHNR and CDR2 FQNEAQ come from the germline V gene (reference sequence). CDR3: CASSPTAFYGYTF. The DNA of the CDR3 is TGTGCCAGCAGTCCGACAGCCTTCTATGGCTACACCTTC.

The chain is built from TRBV7-9 and TRBJ2-1; D is unclear. Germline V gene lookup returns CDR1 SEHNR and CDR2 FQNEAQ (reference sequence). V was pared by 2 bases and J by 5 bases, with 7 bases between. CDR3 length: 13 amino acids. In DNA form, the CDR3 reads TGTGCCAGCAGCTTATGGGTAAACAATGAGCAGTTCTTC. It is translated as CASSLWVNNEQFF.

The J gene is TRBJ1-6, the V gene TRBV20-1; the D is unclear. The CDR3 spans 16 residues. Per the germline V gene, CDR1 is DFQATT and CDR2 is SNEGSKA (reference sequence). V dropped 0 bases and J dropped 0 bases, with 9 bases sitting between them. The CDR3 DNA reads TGCAGTGCTAGAGATCGAACAAACTCCTATAATTCACCCCTCCACTTT. Encoded protein: CSARDRTNSYNSPLHF.

This clonotype occurred a few times. The rearrangement links TRBV10-1 to TRBJ2-7; D may correspond to TRBD1 or TRBD2 (6 bases each). The germline V gene encodes CDR1 WNHNN and CDR2 SYGVQD (reference sequence). Trimming took 4 bases from V and 3 from J, leaving 13 bases between them. The CDR3 is 14 amino acids. The CDR3 nucleotides read TGCGCCAGCAGTGCCGGGGGCTCTTACTACGAGCAGTACTTC. Amino acids: CASSAGGSYYEQYF.

Written as DNA, the CDR3 is TGCAGCGTTGGCGGGGGGCTAGGGGACACTGAAGCTTTCTTT. The encoded protein is CSVGGGLGDTEAFF. This chain uses TRBV29-1 with TRBJ1-1; D may be TRBD1 (6 bases). The ends were cut back, 4 bases at V and 3 bases at J, with 15 bases in the middle. The germline CDR1 and CDR2 sequences are SQVTM and ANQGSEA. The CDR3 is 14 residues long.

The chain links TRBV7-2 to TRBJ2-2, with D maybe TRBD2 (6 bases). This CDR3 is 16 amino acids long. In germline, CDR1 is SGHTA, CDR2 FQGNSA. V lost 1 base and J lost 4, with 13 bases in between. CDR3 residues: CASSLGSSGITGELFF. As DNA, the CDR3 is TGTGCCAGCAGCTTAGGAAGTAGCGGTATCACCGGGGAGCTGTTTTTT.